The clone carrying this T cell receptor (beta chain) has ten or more counts. What it binds is unknown. TCRdb reprocessed the 5' RACE reads via MiXCR and lists one record per CDR3 protein. Of just under 650,000 distinct CDR3 sequences listed, around 7.4% are singletons. This entry belongs to a study of identical twins. Study observations and caveats: For out-of-frame alpha sequences shared by twins, low generation probability was in excess. There were fewer insertions in abundant cord blood beta clonotypes, but memory repertoires showed no such pattern. The analysis was cross-sectional rather than longitudinal within donors.

Healthy Caucasians alone served as donors. The CDR3 has 15 amino acids. The V end was cut by 3 bases, the J end by 0 bases, with 11 bases between. These data were likewise used in another study, on yellow fever vaccine responses in identical twins.

The rearrangement links TRBV12-3 or TRBV12-4 to TRBJ1-1; TRBD1 might be the D (5 bases). The sequencing input was PBMCs. This sequence was found in a woman aged 18-30 years in good health. CDR3 sequence: CASSFWGQLNTEAFF. CDR3 sequence (DNA): TGTGCCAGCAGTTTTTGGGGCCAACTGAACACTGAAGCTTTCTTT.